This T cell receptor (beta chain) was captured in a study of blood T cell repertoires in COVID-19. As for this clone: This sample also contains other DNA sequences that code for the same CDR3.

The V gene lost 0 bases and the J gene lost 10 bases, with 7 bases spanning the gap. This CDR3 contains 12 residues. Germline V lookup: CDR1 LNHDA, CDR2 SQIVND (reference sequence). This table comes from immunoSEQ multiplex PCR, and its TCRdb copy is limited to in-frame clones, with some not included. The sample lists about 480,000 clones; 89% were seen once. This rearrangement joins TRBV19 to TRBJ2-1; D unclear. Sequencing used peripheral blood. This TCR came from a man aged 18 to 30 with COVID-19, enrolled during active disease. CDR3 sequence reads: CASSIDRGEQFF. In DNA form, the CDR3 reads TGTGCCAGTAGTATAGACAGAGGAGAGCAGTTCTTC. Variable domain in full (rest from reference TRBV19 and TRBJ2-1): DGGITQSPKYLFRKEGQNVTLSCEQNLNHDAMYWYRQDPGQGLRLIYYSQIVNDFQKGDIAEGYSVSREKKESFPLTVTSAQKNPTAFYLCASSIDRGEQFFGPGTRLTVL.